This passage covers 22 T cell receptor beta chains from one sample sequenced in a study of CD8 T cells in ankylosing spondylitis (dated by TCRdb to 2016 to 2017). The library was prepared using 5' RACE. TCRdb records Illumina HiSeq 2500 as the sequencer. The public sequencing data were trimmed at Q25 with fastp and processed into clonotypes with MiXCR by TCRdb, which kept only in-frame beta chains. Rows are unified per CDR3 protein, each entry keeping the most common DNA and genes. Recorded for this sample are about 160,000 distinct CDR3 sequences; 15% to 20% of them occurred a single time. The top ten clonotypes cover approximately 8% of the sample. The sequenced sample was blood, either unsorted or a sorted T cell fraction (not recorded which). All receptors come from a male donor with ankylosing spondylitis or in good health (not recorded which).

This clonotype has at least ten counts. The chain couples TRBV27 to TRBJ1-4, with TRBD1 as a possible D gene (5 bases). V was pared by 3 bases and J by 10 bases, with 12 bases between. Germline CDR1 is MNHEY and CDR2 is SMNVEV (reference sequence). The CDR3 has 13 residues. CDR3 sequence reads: CASSFVAGGKLFF. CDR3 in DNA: TGTGCCAGCAGTTTCGTCGCCGGGGGAAAACTGTTTTTT.

The CDR3 reads CATIYWDTGELFF. In DNA form, the CDR3 reads TGTGCCACAATCTACTGGGACACCGGGGAGCTGTTTTTT. The chain uses TRBV28 and TRBJ2-2; unclear D gene. The CDR3 is made up of 13 amino acids. The germline CDR1 and CDR2 sequences are MDHEN and SYDVKM. V was cut by 10 bases and J by 3 bases, with 12 bases left in between.

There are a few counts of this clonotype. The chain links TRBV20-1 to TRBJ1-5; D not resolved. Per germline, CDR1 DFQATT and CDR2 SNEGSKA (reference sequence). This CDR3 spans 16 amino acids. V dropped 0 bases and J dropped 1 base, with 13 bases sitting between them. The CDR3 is CSARDPRGRSNQPQHF. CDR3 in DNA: TGCAGTGCTAGAGATCCTCGGGGTCGAAGCAATCAGCCCCAGCATTTT.

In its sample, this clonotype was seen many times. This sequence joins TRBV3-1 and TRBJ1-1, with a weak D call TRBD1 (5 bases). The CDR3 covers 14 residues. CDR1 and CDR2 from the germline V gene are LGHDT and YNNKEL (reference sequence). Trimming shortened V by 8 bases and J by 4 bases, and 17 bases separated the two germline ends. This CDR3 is CASREGVRGTEAFF. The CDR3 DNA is TGTGCCAGCCGGGAAGGGGTCCGTGGCACTGAAGCTTTCTTT.

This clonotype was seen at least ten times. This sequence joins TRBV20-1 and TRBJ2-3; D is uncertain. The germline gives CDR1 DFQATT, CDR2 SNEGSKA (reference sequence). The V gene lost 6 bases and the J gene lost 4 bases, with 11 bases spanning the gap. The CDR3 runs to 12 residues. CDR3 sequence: CSANHGPDTQYF. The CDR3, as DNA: TGCAGTGCAAATCACGGCCCAGATACGCAGTATTTT.

DNA of the CDR3: TGTGCCAGCAGCTTAGACGCAGGGGCCTACGAGCAGTACTTC. Translation: CASSLDAGAYEQYF. This chain uses TRBV7-7 with TRBJ2-7; tentative D call: TRBD1 (6 bases). This CDR3 is 14 amino acids long. With 1 base removed from V and 2 bases from J, the gap between germline ends came to 9 bases. Germline V gene data show CDR1 as SSHAT and CDR2 as FNYEAQ (reference sequence).

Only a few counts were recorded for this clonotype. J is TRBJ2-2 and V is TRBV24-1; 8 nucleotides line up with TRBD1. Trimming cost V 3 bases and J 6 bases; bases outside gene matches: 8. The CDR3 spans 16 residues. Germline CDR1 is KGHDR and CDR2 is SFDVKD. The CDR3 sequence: CATSDTSRGQAGELFF. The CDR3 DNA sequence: TGTGCCACCAGTGATACGTCCAGGGGGCAGGCCGGGGAGCTGTTTTTT.

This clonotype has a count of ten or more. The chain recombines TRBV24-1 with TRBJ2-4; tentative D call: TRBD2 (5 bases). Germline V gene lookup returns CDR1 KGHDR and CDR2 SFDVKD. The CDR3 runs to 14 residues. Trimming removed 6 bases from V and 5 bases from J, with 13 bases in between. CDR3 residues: CATSPRGWENIQYF. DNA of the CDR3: TGTGCCACCAGTCCTCGCGGGTGGGAAAACATTCAGTACTTC.

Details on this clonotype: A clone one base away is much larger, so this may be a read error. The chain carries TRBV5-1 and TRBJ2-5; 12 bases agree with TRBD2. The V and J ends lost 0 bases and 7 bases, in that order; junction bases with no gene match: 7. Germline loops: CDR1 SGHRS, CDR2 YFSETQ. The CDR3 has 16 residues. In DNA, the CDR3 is TGCGCCAGCAGCTTGGCGCTAGCGGGAGGGCAACGGACCCAGTACTTC. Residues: CASSLALAGGQRTQYF.

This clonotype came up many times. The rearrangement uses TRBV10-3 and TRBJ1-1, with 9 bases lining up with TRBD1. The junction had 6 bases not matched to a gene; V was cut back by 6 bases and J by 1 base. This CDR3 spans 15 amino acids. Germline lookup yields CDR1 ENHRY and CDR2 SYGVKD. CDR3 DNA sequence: TGTGCCATCAGCACAATGGGACAGGGGAACACTGAAGCTTTCTTT. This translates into CAISTMGQGNTEAFF.

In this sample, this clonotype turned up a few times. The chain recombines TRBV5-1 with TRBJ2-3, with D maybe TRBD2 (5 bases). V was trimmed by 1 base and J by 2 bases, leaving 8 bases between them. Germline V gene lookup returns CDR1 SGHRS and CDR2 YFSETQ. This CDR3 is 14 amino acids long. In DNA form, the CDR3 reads TGCGCCAGCAGCTTGTGGGAGACCACAGATACGCAGTATTTT. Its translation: CASSLWETTDTQYF.

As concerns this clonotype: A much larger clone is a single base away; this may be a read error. The CDR3 sequence is CSTREGREGHVNTEAFF. CDR3 DNA: TGCAGTACTAGAGAAGGCAGGGAGGGACATGTGAACACTGAAGCTTTCTTT. The chain combines TRBV20-1 with TRBJ1-1; D might be TRBD1 (6 bases). The length of the CDR3 is 17 residues. Germline V lookup: CDR1 DFQATT, CDR2 SNEGSKA (reference sequence).

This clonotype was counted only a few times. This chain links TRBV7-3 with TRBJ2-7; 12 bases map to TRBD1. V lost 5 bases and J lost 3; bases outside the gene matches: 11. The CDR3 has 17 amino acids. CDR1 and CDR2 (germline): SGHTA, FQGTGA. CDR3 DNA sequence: TGTGCCAGCAGCCCTTACGCCGGGACAGGGGGCTACTACGAGCAGTACTTC. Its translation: CASSPYAGTGGYYEQYF.

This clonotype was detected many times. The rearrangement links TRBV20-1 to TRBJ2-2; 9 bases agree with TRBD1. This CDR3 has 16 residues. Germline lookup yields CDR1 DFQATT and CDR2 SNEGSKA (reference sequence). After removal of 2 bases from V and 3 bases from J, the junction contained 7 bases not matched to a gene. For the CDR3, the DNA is TGCAGTGCTAGACAAAGACAGGGGGAAGACACCGGGGAGCTGTTTTTT. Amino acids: CSARQRQGEDTGELFF.

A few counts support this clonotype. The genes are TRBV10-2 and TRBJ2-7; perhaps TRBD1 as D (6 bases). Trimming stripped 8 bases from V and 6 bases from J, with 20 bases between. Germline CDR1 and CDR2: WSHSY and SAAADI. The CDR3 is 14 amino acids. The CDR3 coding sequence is TGCGCCAGCGCACCGAACAGGGTAATCGGCGAGCAGTACTTC. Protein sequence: CASAPNRVIGEQYF.

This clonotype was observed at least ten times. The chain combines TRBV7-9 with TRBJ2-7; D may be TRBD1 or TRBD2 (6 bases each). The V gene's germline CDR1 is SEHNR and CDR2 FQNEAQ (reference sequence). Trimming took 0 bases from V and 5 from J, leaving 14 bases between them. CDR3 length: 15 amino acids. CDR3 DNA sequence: TGTGCCAGCAGCTTAGCAGGGGGACTTTCTGACGAGCAGTACTTC. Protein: CASSLAGGLSDEQYF.

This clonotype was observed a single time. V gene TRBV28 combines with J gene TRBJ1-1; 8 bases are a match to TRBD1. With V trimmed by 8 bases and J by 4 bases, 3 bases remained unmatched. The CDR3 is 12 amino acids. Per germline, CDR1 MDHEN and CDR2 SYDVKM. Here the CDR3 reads CASAGGTTEAFF. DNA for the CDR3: TGTGCCAGCGCAGGGGGCACCACTGAAGCTTTCTTT.

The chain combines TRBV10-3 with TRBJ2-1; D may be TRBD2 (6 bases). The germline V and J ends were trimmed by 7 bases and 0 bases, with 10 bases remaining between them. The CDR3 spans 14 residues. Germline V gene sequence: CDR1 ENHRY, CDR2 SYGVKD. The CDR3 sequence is CAITRERSYNEQFF. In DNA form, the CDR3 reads TGTGCCATCACTCGGGAGCGCTCCTACAATGAGCAGTTCTTC.

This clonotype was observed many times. CDR3 in amino acids: CASSEGLQETQYF. CDR3 bases: TGTGCCAGCAGTGAAGGGCTACAAGAGACCCAGTACTTC. The chain combines TRBV6-1 with TRBJ2-5; the D is unclear. The V gene's germline CDR1 is MNHNS and CDR2 SASEGT. This CDR3 comprises 13 residues. Between the trimmed V and J ends, which lost 1 base and 2 bases, there was a span of 5 bases.

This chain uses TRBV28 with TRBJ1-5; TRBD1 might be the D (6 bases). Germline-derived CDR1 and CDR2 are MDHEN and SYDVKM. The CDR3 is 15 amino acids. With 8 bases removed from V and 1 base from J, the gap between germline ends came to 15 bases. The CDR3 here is CASDPGVESNQPQHF. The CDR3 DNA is TGTGCCAGCGACCCAGGGGTCGAAAGCAATCAGCCCCAGCATTTT.

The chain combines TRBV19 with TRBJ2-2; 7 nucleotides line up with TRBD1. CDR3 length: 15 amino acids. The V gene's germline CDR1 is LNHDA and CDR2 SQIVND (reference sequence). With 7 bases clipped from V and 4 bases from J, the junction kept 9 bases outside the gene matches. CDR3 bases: TGTGCCAGTACTAAGGACAGGCTCCCCACCGGGGAGCTGTTTTTT. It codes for CASTKDRLPTGELFF.

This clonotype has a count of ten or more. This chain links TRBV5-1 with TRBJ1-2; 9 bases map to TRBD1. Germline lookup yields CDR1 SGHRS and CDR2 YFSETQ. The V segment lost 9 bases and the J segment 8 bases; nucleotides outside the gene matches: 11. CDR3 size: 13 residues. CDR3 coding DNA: TGCGCCAACCGATCACAGGGGGCGAGAGGCTACACCTTC. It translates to CANRSQGARGYTF.